One sample yielded the 3 T cell receptor beta chains listed below, sequenced in a study of blood T cell repertoires in COVID-19. Method: immunoSEQ multiplex PCR; TCRdb's copy keeps in-frame clones and lacks some. The sample includes around 230,000 clones, 75% to 90% of them seen just once. Sequencing input: PBMCs or T cells enriched from blood (not recorded which). The receptors originated from a man aged 35 to 55 who had recovered from COVID-19.

There are a few counts of this clone. This chain joins TRBV12-3 or TRBV12-4 and TRBJ1-1; 8 bases fit TRBD1. The CDR3 consists of 13 residues. V lost 7 bases to trimming and J lost 8 bases; unmatched junction nucleotides: 9. The CDR3 spells CASTLQGVGEAFF. The CDR3 DNA is TGTGCCAGCACCTTACAGGGGGTGGGCGAAGCTTTCTTT.

This clone was seen a handful of times. The chain recombines TRBV12-3 or TRBV12-4 with TRBJ2-7; a possible D gene is TRBD1 (5 bases). V dropped 5 bases and J dropped 6 bases, with 14 bases sitting between them. This CDR3 contains 13 residues. The CDR3 spells CASSPQGRGEQYF. The CDR3 coding sequence is TGTGCCAGCAGTCCTCAGGGAAGAGGCGAGCAGTACTTC.

The CDR3 DNA sequence: TGTGCCAGCAGCTTGCGTGGAGGGACTGAAGCTTTCTTT. As protein: CASSLRGGTEAFF. V usage is TRBV5-5 and J usage is TRBJ1-1; no firm D call. The CDR3 totals 13 residues. Per germline, CDR1 SGHKS and CDR2 YYEKEE (reference sequence). V was shortened by 1 base and J by 5 bases, with 9 bases between the two germline ends. Using reference TRBV5-5 and TRBJ1-1 for the parts outside the CDR3, the full variable domain is DAGVTQSPTHLIKTRGQQVTLRCSPISGHKSVSWYQQVLGQGPQFIFQYYEKEERGRGNFPDRFSARQFPNYSSELNVNALLLGDSALYLCASSLRGGTEAFFGQGTRLTVV.